A selection of T cell receptor beta chains follows, all from one sample in a study of Ad26.COV2.S vaccination and SARS-CoV-2 variants. Produced via immunoSEQ multiplex PCR; TCRdb's table is partial and in-frame only. The sample has 300,000 to 400,000 clones; approximately 90% are singletons. The input for sequencing was peripheral blood, taken after recovery from COVID-19. These receptors originate from a human donor who had recovered from COVID-19. CDR3s include the opening cysteine and the closing phenylalanine or tryptophan. D genes are given only for firm matches. Size is omitted from some rows. Given values are once, few, many or a class for expanded clones.

d_gene	abundance	v_gene	j_gene	CDR3aa	CDR3nt
.	.	TRBV19	TRBJ2-7	CASSIDSISYEQYF	TGTGCCAGTAGTATAGACTCCATTTCCTACGAGCAGTACTTC
.	.	TRBV6-5	TRBJ2-3	CASTTYTDTQYF	TGTGCCAGCACCACCTACACAGATACGCAGTATTTT
TRBD1	.	TRBV29-1	TRBJ2-7	CSARQGDHEQYF	TGCAGCGCACGACAGGGGGACCACGAGCAGTACTTC
.	.	TRBV6-5	TRBJ1-1	CASSYSSAGNTEAFF	TGTGCCAGCAGTTACTCGAGTGCCGGGAACACTGAAGCTTTCTTT
.	.	TRBV6-2/TRBV6-3	TRBJ1-1	CASSYSGDKTEAFF	TGTGCCAGCAGTTACTCGGGGGACAAGACTGAAGCTTTCTTT
TRBD1	.	TRBV4-1	TRBJ1-2	CASSQESRGINGYTF	TGCGCCAGCAGCCAAGAGTCCAGGGGGATTAATGGCTACACCTTC
.	few	TRBV9	TRBJ1-1	CASSVELDTEAFF	TGTGCCAGCAGCGTAGAGCTGGACACTGAAGCTTTCTTT
.	.	TRBV19	TRBJ1-1	CASSWLGSDTEAFF	TGTGCCAGTAGTTGGTTGGGTTCAGACACTGAAGCTTTCTTT
TRBD1	.	TRBV19	TRBJ2-3	CASSFRTGSADTQYF	TGTGCCAGTAGTTTCCGGACAGGCAGCGCAGATACGCAGTATTTT
TRBD1	.	TRBV6-2/TRBV6-3	TRBJ2-7	CASSYSGTGLSYEQYF	TGTGCCAGCAGTTACTCGGGGACAGGACTGTCCTACGAGCAGTACTTC
TRBD1	few	TRBV5-1	TRBJ2-5	CASSLWTGETQYF	TGCGCCAGCAGCTTATGGACAGGGGAGACCCAGTACTTC
.	.	TRBV4-3	TRBJ2-1	CASSQDPSSGDEQFF	TGCGCCAGCAGCCAAGATCCTAGCTCAGGCGATGAGCAGTTCTTC
.	once	TRBV10-3	TRBJ2-7	CAISESKANYEQYF	TGTGCCATCAGTGAGTCGAAGGCCAATTACGAGCAGTACTTC
.	.	TRBV5-6	TRBJ1-5	CASSLGQSNQPQHF	TGTGCCAGCAGCTTGGGACAGAGCAATCAGCCCCAGCATTTT
.	.	TRBV6-4	TRBJ2-1	CASSRTGTPSYNEQFF	TGTGCCAGCAGTAGAACCGGGACTCCCTCCTACAATGAGCAGTTCTTC
TRBD2	.	TRBV6-6	TRBJ2-5	CASSPGTSGTYQETQYF	TGTGCCAGCAGTCCTGGGACTAGCGGGACATACCAAGAGACCCAGTACTTC
.	.	TRBV5-1	TRBJ2-5	CASSGRPGTSGETQYF	TGCGCCAGCAGCGGACGTCCTGGGACGTCGGGAGAGACCCAGTACTTC
.	.	TRBV6-6	TRBJ1-2	CASFRASAGENYGYTF	TGTGCCAGCTTCCGGGCGTCAGCCGGGGAGAACTATGGCTACACCTTC
.	.	TRBV7-3	TRBJ1-2	CASSLTFVRTGGLNYGYTF	TGTGCCAGCAGCTTAACTTTTGTCCGCACAGGTGGCTTAAACTATGGCTACACCTTC
.	once	TRBV29-1	TRBJ2-1	CSVEVGLHNEQFF	TGCAGCGTTGAAGTAGGACTCCACAATGAGCAGTTCTTC
.	once	TRBV7-9	TRBJ1-6	CASSLGVYNSPLHF	TGTGCCAGCAGCTTAGGGGTCTATAATTCACCCCTCCACTTT
.	.	TRBV2	TRBJ2-7	CASRRDHTRTYEQYF	TGTGCCAGCAGGAGGGATCATACAAGAACCTACGAGCAGTACTTC
.	.	TRBV5-1	TRBJ2-7	CASSLAGSTYEQYF	TGCGCCAGCAGCTTGGCGGGATCGACCTACGAGCAGTACTTC
TRBD1	.	TRBV2	TRBJ1-6	CASRTNPAGQGPYNSPLHF	TGTGCCAGCAGAACCAATCCCGCCGGACAGGGGCCATATAATTCACCCCTCCACTTT
.	.	TRBV6-5	TRBJ1-2	CASMRDSYGYTF	TGTGCCAGCATGAGGGACTCCTATGGCTACACCTTC
.	.	TRBV19	TRBJ1-5	CASGLVENQPQHF	TGTGCCAGTGGTCTGGTAGAAAATCAGCCCCAGCATTTT
.	.	TRBV4-1	TRBJ2-2	CASSQEFWGNTGELFF	TGCGCCAGCAGCCAAGAGTTTTGGGGAAACACCGGGGAGCTGTTTTTT
.	.	TRBV14	TRBJ1-1	CASSQEQVNTEAFF	TGTGCCAGCAGCCAAGAGCAAGTGAACACTGAAGCTTTCTTT
.	.	TRBV19	TRBJ1-6	CASTPVGQGWPPLHF	TGTGCCAGTACCCCCGTTGGGCAGGGTTGGCCACCCCTCCACTTT
.	.	TRBV10-3	TRBJ1-1	CAIRGGRDTEAFF	TGTGCCATCAGAGGGGGGAGGGACACTGAAGCTTTCTTT
.	.	TRBV2	TRBJ1-2	CASTWQGDNYGYTF	TGTGCCAGCACTTGGCAAGGGGATAACTATGGCTACACCTTC
.	.	TRBV9	TRBJ1-2	CASSVGPDGNYGYTF	TGTGCCAGCAGCGTCGGACCGGACGGTAACTATGGCTACACCTTC
TRBD2	.	TRBV29-1	TRBJ2-1	CSVDRLAGGNEQFF	TGCAGCGTTGATCGCCTAGCGGGGGGAAATGAGCAGTTCTTC
TRBD1	.	TRBV7-9	TRBJ1-2	CASSFGQGTYGYTF	TGTGCCAGCAGCTTCGGACAGGGGACCTATGGCTACACCTTC
.	.	TRBV6-5	TRBJ1-1	CASSYGAGDTEAFF	TGTGCCAGCAGTTACGGAGCAGGGGACACTGAAGCTTTCTTT
.	.	TRBV29-1	TRBJ1-1	CSGSWGAEAFF	TGCAGCGGAAGCTGGGGGGCTGAAGCTTTCTTT
TRBD1	.	TRBV10-3	TRBJ2-1	CAISSPGQEQFF	TGTGCCATCAGTAGCCCGGGACAGGAGCAGTTCTTC
.	.	TRBV13	TRBJ2-7	CASSRGGLYEQYF	TGTGCCAGCAGCCGAGGGGGGTTATACGAGCAGTACTTC
TRBD1	.	TRBV7-2	TRBJ1-5	CASSHNAGGNQPQHF	TGTGCCAGCAGTCACAACGCAGGGGGTAATCAGCCCCAGCATTTT
.	.	TRBV9	TRBJ2-5	CASSVAPGPQETQYF	TGTGCCAGCAGCGTAGCCCCAGGGCCCCAAGAGACCCAGTACTTC
TRBD1	.	TRBV2	TRBJ1-2	CASAGTGNYGYTF	TGTGCCAGCGCCGGGACAGGGAACTATGGCTACACCTTC
TRBD2	.	TRBV3-1/TRBV3-2	TRBJ2-1	CASSQSLSGTSGGSTFF	TGTGCCAGCAGCCAATCTTTATCCGGGACTAGCGGGGGATCCACGTTCTTC
.	few	TRBV5-6	TRBJ1-1	CASRPWFSGRNTEAFF	TGTGCCAGCAGACCTTGGTTTTCCGGGAGAAACACTGAAGCTTTCTTT
.	once	TRBV4-1	TRBJ1-2	CASSQDLRRTYGYTF	TGCGCCAGCAGCCAAGATCTCAGGAGAACCTATGGCTACACCTTC
.	.	TRBV3-1/TRBV3-2	TRBJ2-1	CASSRPSYNEQFF	TGTGCCAGCAGTCGGCCCTCCTACAATGAGCAGTTCTTC
.	few	TRBV9	TRBJ1-6	CASSVDIGGAYNSPLHF	TGTGCCAGCAGCGTGGACATAGGAGGGGCGTATAATTCACCCCTCCACTTT
.	.	TRBV12-5	TRBJ2-1	CASGLVHEQFF	TGTGCTAGTGGTTTGGTACATGAGCAGTTCTTC
TRBD1	.	TRBV5-1	TRBJ1-1	CASSLHGQGADTEAFF	TGCGCCAGCAGCCTACATGGACAGGGGGCAGACACTGAAGCTTTCTTT
.	.	TRBV6-4	TRBJ2-7	CASSDSRTEQSYEQYF	TGTGCCAGCAGTGACTCAAGGACGGAACAATCCTACGAGCAGTACTTC
.	.	TRBV5-4	TRBJ1-6	CASSFRISSYNSPLHF	TGTGCCAGCAGCTTTAGGATAAGCTCCTATAATTCACCCCTCCACTTT
.	.	TRBV12-5	TRBJ1-5	CASGWTTNNQPQHF	TGTGCTAGTGGCTGGACAACTAACAATCAGCCCCAGCATTTT
TRBD1	.	TRBV6-6	TRBJ1-6	CASSYGTGGSSPLHF	TGTGCCAGCAGTTACGGAACAGGGGGCAGTTCACCCCTCCACTTT